These 25 T cell receptor beta chains share one sample of origin, sequenced in a study of chemoradiotherapy in HPV16-positive cancers. Sequencing used immunoSEQ multiplex PCR; TCRdb keeps in-frame clones, though not all of them. The sample includes approximately 50,000 clones, about 92% seen only once; the top ten take 2.5% to 4%. This specimen consisted of blood, obtained from a patient who underwent chemoradiotherapy. The receptors come from a human donor with HPV-associated anogenital cancer.

The J gene is TRBJ1-2, the V gene TRBV4-3; weak D call: TRBD1 (6 bases). V lost 0 bases and J lost 4, with 12 bases in between. CDR1 and CDR2 (germline): LGHNA, YSLEER. The CDR3 length is 15 residues. This CDR3 reads CASSQDLRGGYGYTF. The DNA of the CDR3 is TGCGCCAGCAGCCAAGACTTAAGAGGGGGCTATGGCTACACCTTC.

The chain joins TRBV6-5 to TRBJ2-3, with a tentative D call TRBD2 (6 bases). The CDR3 length is 13 residues. V was clipped by 5 bases and J by 3 bases, with 9 bases between them. The germline CDR1 and CDR2 sequences are MNHEY and SVGAGI. The CDR3: CASSKTRTDTQYF. The CDR3 region has the DNA TGTGCCAGCAGTAAGACTAGGACAGATACGCAGTATTTT.

The gene calls are TRBV9 and TRBJ2-1; D remains ambiguous. V was trimmed by 7 bases and J by 0 bases, leaving 11 bases between them. Germline values: CDR1 SGDLS, CDR2 YYNGEE. CDR3 length: 14 amino acids. The CDR3, as DNA: TGTGCCAGCGGTCGGACGAGCTCCTACAATGAGCAGTTCTTC. Residues: CASGRTSSYNEQFF.

This chain connects TRBV6-6 to TRBJ1-5; D unresolved. This CDR3 region has 15 residues. Trimming cost V 5 bases and J 2 bases, with 13 bases left between them. Germline V gives CDR1 MNHNY, CDR2 SVGAGI (reference sequence). Written as DNA, the CDR3 is TGTGCCAGCAGTCCCCCCACGGGCGGCAATCAGCCCCAGCATTTT. It is translated as CASSPPTGGNQPQHF.

This chain uses TRBV7-3 with TRBJ1-2; TRBD1 matches at 7 bases. The CDR3 is 15 residues long. The germline V gene encodes CDR1 SGHTA and CDR2 FQGTGA. V gave up 0 bases and J gave up 8 bases; unmatched junction bases: 9. Written as DNA, the CDR3 is TGTGCCAGCAGCTTAACGGGACAGCCTACCACAGGCTACACCTTC. This translates into CASSLTGQPTTGYTF. Looking up the rest from reference TRBV7-3 and TRBJ1-2 gives the full variable domain: GAGVSQTPSNKVTEKGKYVELRCDPISGHTALYWYRQSLGQGPEFLIYFQGTGAADDSGLPNDRFFAVRPEGSVSTLKIQRTERGDSAVYLCASSLTGQPTTGYTFGSGTRLTVV.

This clone was recorded only once. The genes are TRBV19 and TRBJ2-7, with 11 bases matching TRBD1. Germline values: CDR1 LNHDA, CDR2 SQIVND (reference sequence). V gave up 3 bases and J gave up 7 bases; unmatched junction bases: 11. The CDR3 sequence is 16 residues long. For the CDR3, the DNA is TGTGCCAGTAGTATGGGGAACGGACAGGGGGCGAGGGAGCAGTACTTC. Translation gives CASSMGNGQGAREQYF.

The chain links TRBV11-2 to TRBJ2-7; 7 bases align to TRBD1. The ends lost 3 bases at V and 5 bases at J; junction bases unmatched: 7. The CDR3 runs 14 residues. Per germline, CDR1 SGHAT and CDR2 FQNNGV. This chain's CDR3 is CASSFQIQGNEQYF. The CDR3 nucleotides read TGTGCCAGCAGCTTCCAAATACAGGGGAACGAGCAGTACTTC.

This clone was seen a few times. V usage is TRBV7-6 and J usage is TRBJ1-1; TRBD1 might be the D (6 bases). CDR3 length equals 13 residues. Germline V gives CDR1 SGHVS, CDR2 FNYEAQ. The V gene lost 4 bases and the J gene lost 4 bases, with 10 bases spanning the gap. In nucleotides, the CDR3 is TGTGCCAGCAGCTCCGGACAGATCACTGAAGCTTTCTTT. This encodes CASSSGQITEAFF. The whole variable domain, filled in from reference TRBV7-6 and TRBJ1-1, reads GAGVSQSPRYKVTKRGQDVALRCDPISGHVSLYWYRQALGQGPEFLTYFNYEAQQDKSGLPNDRFSAERPEGSISTLTIQRTEQRDSAMYRCASSSGQITEAFFGQGTRLTVV.

This clone is a singleton in its sample. CDR3 coding DNA: TGTGCCAGTAGTACCCGGAGGGCCATGGAGACCCAGTACTTC. Its protein is CASSTRRAMETQYF. V usage is TRBV19 and J usage is TRBJ2-5, with a weak D call TRBD2 (6 bases). The CDR3 length is 14 residues. Germline CDR1 reads LNHDA; CDR2 reads SQIVND (reference sequence). V was shortened by 4 bases and J by 5 bases, with 14 bases between the two germline ends.

This clone was seen once. V and J are TRBV7-9 and TRBJ1-2; a weak D match, TRBD1 (5 bases). The V and J ends lost 1 base and 7 bases respectively, with 16 bases between them. This CDR3 region has 15 residues. Looked up from germline, CDR1 is SEHNR and CDR2 is FQNEAQ (reference sequence). CDR3: CASSLGDAILRGYTF. The CDR3 DNA follows: TGTGCCAGCAGCTTAGGGGACGCAATTTTACGTGGCTACACCTTC. Drawing the rest from reference TRBV7-9 and TRBJ1-2, the complete variable domain is DTGVSQNPRHKITKRGQNVTFRCDPISEHNRLYWYRQTLGQGPEFLTYFQNEAQLEKSRLLSDRFSAERPKGSFSTLEIQRTEQGDSAMYLCASSLGDAILRGYTFGSGTRLTVV.

The genes are TRBV18 and TRBJ1-2; 10 nucleotides match TRBD1. In germline, CDR1 is KGHSH, CDR2 LQKENI. The CDR3 is 16 amino acids. The ends lost 4 bases at V and 2 bases at J; junction bases unmatched: 7. CDR3 nucleotides: TGTGCCAGCTCACTGACAGGGGGCTGGTTAAACTATGGCTACACCTTC. This codes for CASSLTGGWLNYGYTF.

The rearrangement uses TRBV7-2 and TRBJ2-5, with a tentative D call TRBD2 (7 bases). V was shortened by 6 bases and J by 5 bases, with 22 bases between the two germline ends. The CDR3 sequence is 16 residues long. Germline V CDR1 and CDR2: SGHTA, FQGNSA. The CDR3 nucleotides read TGTGCCAGCAGTTCTACGGCGGGGGCGCCGGGGGAGACCCAGTACTTC. Translated, it gives CASSSTAGAPGETQYF.

The chain uses TRBV19 and TRBJ1-5, with TRBD1 matching over 7 bases. Germline-derived CDR1 and CDR2 are LNHDA and SQIVND (reference sequence). This CDR3 spans 15 amino acids. Germline trimming cut 5 bases from V and 3 bases from J; bases unmatched to any gene: 7. DNA of the CDR3: TGTGCCAGTAGTTCCGGGACAGACTTCAATCAGCCCCAGCATTTT. It encodes CASSSGTDFNQPQHF.

V usage is TRBV13 and J usage is TRBJ2-1, with D possibly being TRBD2 (7 bases). Per the germline V gene, CDR1 is PRHDT and CDR2 is FYEKMQ (reference sequence). The CDR3 spans 15 residues. V was shortened by 4 bases and J by 4 bases, with 14 bases between the two germline ends. The CDR3 nucleotides read TGTGCCAGCAGCTCCGGCGGGGGCGCTTACAATGAGCAGTTCTTC. Its translation is CASSSGGGAYNEQFF.

The chain joins TRBV5-4 to TRBJ1-2, with D perhaps TRBD1 (5 bases). V was cut by 4 bases and J by 4 bases, with 14 bases left in between. Germline V lookup: CDR1 SGHNT, CDR2 YYREEE (reference sequence). The CDR3 length is 14 residues. CDR3 in amino acids: CASSPQGGSYGYTF. DNA of the CDR3: TGTGCCAGCAGCCCCCAGGGAGGGAGCTATGGCTACACCTTC.

The genes are TRBV7-8 and TRBJ1-4; no firm D call. This CDR3 contains 15 residues. Germline CDR1 reads SGHVS; CDR2 reads FQNEAQ. V dropped 1 base and J dropped 7 bases, with 13 bases sitting between them. CDR3: CASSLGGGKGEKLFF. CDR3 nucleotide sequence: TGTGCCAGCAGCTTAGGGGGAGGGAAGGGTGAAAAACTGTTTTTT.

V and J are TRBV5-4 and TRBJ2-5, with 14 nucleotides matching TRBD2. With 1 base clipped from V and 1 base from J, the junction kept 9 bases outside the gene matches. Germline lookup yields CDR1 SGHNT and CDR2 YYREEE (reference sequence). This CDR3 contains 19 residues. The CDR3 region is CASSLTSGTSGGFQETQYF. CDR3 DNA sequence: TGTGCCAGCAGCTTGACTTCCGGGACTAGCGGGGGTTTCCAAGAGACCCAGTACTTC.

CDR3 loop: CASRLNTEAFF. The CDR3, as DNA: TGCGCCAGTCGCTTGAACACTGAAGCTTTCTTT. The V call is TRBV10-2, the J call TRBJ1-1; no reliable D call. V shed 9 bases and J shed 0 bases, with 5 bases lying between them. This CDR3 region has 11 residues. The V gene's germline CDR1 is WSHSY and CDR2 SAAADI.

The chain employs TRBV7-9 and TRBJ1-1; D is possibly TRBD1 (6 bases). The germline CDR1 and CDR2 sequences are SEHNR and FQNEAQ (reference sequence). CDR3 length equals 15 residues. V was shortened by 1 base and J by 2 bases, with 11 bases between the two germline ends. DNA for the CDR3: TGTGCCAGCAGCTTAGTCACCGGGACAAACACTGAAGCTTTCTTT. It yields the protein CASSLVTGTNTEAFF.

This clone was seen just once. The chain couples TRBV15 to TRBJ2-2; D tentatively fits TRBD1 or TRBD2 (5 bases each). This CDR3 is 15 amino acids long. Germline V gives CDR1 LNHNV, CDR2 YYDKDF (reference sequence). The ends were cut back, 3 bases at V and 7 bases at J, with 15 bases in the middle. The CDR3 region is CATSRSTEEGGELFF. As DNA, the CDR3 is TGTGCCACCAGCAGGTCGACAGAAGAGGGCGGGGAGCTGTTTTTT.

The rearrangement links TRBV29-1 to TRBJ2-7; TRBD1 might be the D (5 bases). Germline V gives CDR1 SQVTM, CDR2 ANQGSEA. This CDR3 region has 12 residues. Between the trimmed V and J ends, which lost 8 bases and 0 bases, there was a span of 11 bases. DNA for the CDR3: TGCAGCTTTGCCGACAGCTCCTACGAGCAGTACTTC. Translation gives CSFADSSYEQYF.

V usage is TRBV11-2 and J usage is TRBJ2-2; weak D call: TRBD1 (6 bases). Germline V gene lookup returns CDR1 SGHAT and CDR2 FQNNGV. This CDR3 comprises 16 residues. Deletions cut 4 bases from V and 1 base from J, with 13 bases between. Here the CDR3 DNA reads TGTGCCAGCAGCTCCAGGACAGCAAGGAACACCGGGGAGCTGTTTTTT. It translates to CASSSRTARNTGELFF.

CDR3 amino acids: CAWGDGDSYEQYF. The CDR3 bases are TGTGCCTGGGGGGATGGAGACTCCTACGAGCAGTACTTC. V and J are TRBV30 and TRBJ2-7, with unresolved D. This CDR3 contains 13 residues. The V end was cut by 5 bases, the J end by 0 bases, with 11 bases between. Germline assignment: CDR1 GTSNPN and CDR2 SVGIG (reference sequence).

Only one count was recorded for this clone. The chain employs TRBV5-6 and TRBJ1-1; no clear D gene. The CDR3 sequence is 12 residues long. Germline assignment: CDR1 SGHDT and CDR2 YYEEEE. The ends were cut back, 2 bases at V and 2 bases at J, with 4 bases in the middle. CDR3 residues: CASSFPNTEAFF. As DNA, the CDR3 is TGTGCCAGCAGCTTCCCAAACACTGAAGCTTTCTTT.

The chain joins TRBV27 to TRBJ2-7; 11 bases fit TRBD2. CDR3 size: 15 residues. In germline, CDR1 is MNHEY, CDR2 SMNVEV (reference sequence). V shed 2 bases and J 5 bases; nucleotides not matched to a gene: 5. CDR3 loop: CASSLGGLAGHEQYF. CDR3 DNA: TGTGCCAGCAGTTTAGGCGGACTAGCGGGTCACGAGCAGTACTTC.